The clone carrying this T cell receptor beta chain was observed a few times. This sample is part of a study of blood T cell repertoires in COVID-19. Germline-derived CDR1 and CDR2 are MNHEY and SMNVEV (reference sequence). V lost 0 bases and J 3 bases, leaving 12 bases between the germline ends. The length of the CDR3 is 16 residues. Produced via immunoSEQ multiplex PCR; TCRdb's table is partial and in-frame only. The data hold 150,000 or so clones, with roughly four fifths observed a single time. Sequenced sample: peripheral blood. This sequence was found in a woman aged 55-70 years with acute or convalescent COVID-19. This chain uses TRBV27 with TRBJ1-5; D is perhaps TRBD1 (5 bases). Written as DNA, the CDR3 is TGTGCCAGCAGTTTATCGGGGCCAGTCCTCAATCAGCCCCAGCATTTT. Translation gives CASSLSGPVLNQPQHF.